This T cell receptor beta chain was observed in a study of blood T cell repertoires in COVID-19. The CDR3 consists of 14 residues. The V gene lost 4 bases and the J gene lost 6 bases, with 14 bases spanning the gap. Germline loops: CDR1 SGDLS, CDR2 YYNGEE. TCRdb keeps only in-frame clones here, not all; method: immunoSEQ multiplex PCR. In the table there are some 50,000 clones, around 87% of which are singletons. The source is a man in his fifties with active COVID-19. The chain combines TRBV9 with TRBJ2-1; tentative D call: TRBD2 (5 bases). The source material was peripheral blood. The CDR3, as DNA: TGTGCCAGCAGCCCGGTCGGGGTCGGCAATGAGCAGTTCTTC. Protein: CASSPVGVGNEQFF.